The clone carrying this T cell receptor (beta chain) was observed a handful of times. Antigen specificity is unknown. From the germline J gene comes the end of the CDR3, since the read stops 3 residues before it. Germline CDR1 SGHRS, CDR2 YFSETQ. With 1 base clipped from V and 3 bases from J, the junction kept 4 bases outside the gene matches. This CDR3 has 15 residues. Sequencing used immunoSEQ multiplex PCR; TCRdb keeps in-frame clones, though not all of them. The sample shows about 52,000 clones, none of them appearing just once. This specimen comes from a study of T cell clonality in common variable immunodeficiency. Broader study findings: Fewer TCRbeta clones were shared among CVID subjects than controls.

The sequenced material came from peripheral blood mononuclear cells. The source of this sequence is a person aged 18 to 75 in good health. V usage is TRBV5-1 and J usage is TRBJ2-5; 9 bases fit TRBD1. CDR3 protein: CASSLRTGEEETQYF. CDR3 bases read: TGCGCCAGCAGCTTGAGGACAGGGGAAGAAGAGACC.